Presented here are 10 T cell receptor beta chains from one specimen sequenced in a study of neurological immune-mediated disorders. TCRdb reanalysed the 5' RACE reads using MiXCR and keeps one entry per CDR3 protein. The top ten clones hold approximately 42% of a sample with 11,000 to 15,000 distinct CDR3 sequences, roughly 13% of them seen once. Sequencing was carried out using CD8+ T cells from blood. These receptors all come from a female donor with HTLV-1-associated myelopathy (HAM/TSP).

Ten or more counts support this clonotype. The gene calls are TRBV4-1 and TRBJ2-7; TRBD2 aligns across 8 bases. The CDR3 runs 16 residues. V lost 0 bases, J lost 2 bases, and 6 bases stayed unmatched. Per the germline V gene, CDR1 is MGHRA and CDR2 is YSYEKL. The CDR3 nucleotides are TGCGCCAGCAGCCAAGATATGAGCGGGGGTACCTACGAGCAGTACTTC. Amino acids: CASSQDMSGGTYEQYF.

This clonotype showed up many times. The chain uses TRBV7-9 and TRBJ2-3; TRBD2 matches at 8 bases. The CDR3 spans 16 residues. Germline lookup yields CDR1 SEHNR and CDR2 FQNEAQ (reference sequence). V was clipped by 3 bases and J by 3 bases; unmatched bases: 8. CDR3 amino acids: CASSFLPGLVTDTQYF. In nucleotides, the CDR3 is TGTGCCAGCAGCTTTTTGCCGGGACTAGTTACAGATACGCAGTATTTT.

This clonotype was seen at least ten times. The chain links TRBV6-1 to TRBJ2-2, with D possibly matching TRBD2 (6 bases). Germline CDR1 and CDR2: MNHNS and SASEGT. V lost 1 base, J lost 7 bases, and 16 bases lay in between. This CDR3 spans 16 amino acids. The CDR3 nucleotides are TGTGCCAGCAGTGAAGTTGGAGGGCAGGGTCGCGGGGAGCTGTTTTTT. This sequence encodes CASSEVGGQGRGELFF.

This clonotype was detected ten times or more. The CDR3 coding sequence is TGTGCCAGCAGCCACAGCCGGGGCCTGGACAATGGCTACACCTTC. The encoded protein is CASSHSRGLDNGYTF. The gene calls are TRBV7-2 and TRBJ1-2; D may be TRBD1 (5 bases). Germline CDR1 and CDR2: SGHTA and FQGNSA. CDR3 size: 15 residues. V lost 5 bases and J 6 bases, leaving 19 bases between the germline ends.

This clonotype was detected many times. This sequence joins TRBV7-2 and TRBJ1-2, with D possibly being TRBD1 (6 bases). Germline V lookup: CDR1 SGHTA, CDR2 FQGNSA. This CDR3 comprises 17 residues. The ends were cut back, 7 bases at V and 2 bases at J, with 23 bases in the middle. CDR3 DNA sequence: TGTGCCAGCACCACGTGGACAGAAAGCATGGTCAACTATGGCTACACCTTC. Protein: CASTTWTESMVNYGYTF.

This clonotype was recorded at least ten times. This chain links TRBV5-1 with TRBJ1-1, with D unresolved. This CDR3 is 12 amino acids long. Deletions cut 5 bases from V and 2 bases from J, with 7 bases between. Germline V gene lookup returns CDR1 SGHRS and CDR2 YFSETQ. The DNA for the CDR3 is TGCGCCAGCAGGATCTCTAACACTGAAGCTTTCTTT. Residues: CASRISNTEAFF.

The rearrangement joins TRBV5-6 to TRBJ2-1; 12 nucleotides match TRBD2. The trim removed 4 bases at V and 10 bases at J, leaving 18 bases unmatched. Germline V gene sequence: CDR1 SGHDT, CDR2 YYEEEE. The CDR3 sequence is 18 residues long. This CDR3 reads CASSPPPSGGAYNTEQFF. The DNA of the CDR3 is TGTGCCAGCAGCCCCCCCCCTAGCGGGGGGGCCTACAATACAGAGCAGTTCTTC.

This clonotype was observed at least ten times. This chain uses TRBV4-3 with TRBJ2-3, with TRBD2 identical over 7 bases. The J segment lost 0 bases and the V segment lost 4 bases, leaving 7 bases of the junction unmatched. Germline CDR1 and CDR2: LGHNA and YSLEER. This CDR3 spans 16 amino acids. The CDR3 coding sequence is TGCGCCAGCAGCCGATTATCTAGCGGAAGCACAGATACGCAGTATTTT. It translates to CASSRLSSGSTDTQYF.

In its sample, this clonotype ranks as medium-sized. V and J are TRBV27 and TRBJ2-1; 8 bases are a match to TRBD2. Germline V gives CDR1 MNHEY, CDR2 SMNVEV (reference sequence). The CDR3 covers 16 residues. Trimming removed 0 bases from V and 2 bases from J; junction bases left unmatched: 3. Written as DNA, the CDR3 is TGTGCCAGCAGTTTATCCCCGGGAGGGACCTACAATGAGCAGTTCTTC. Translation gives CASSLSPGGTYNEQFF.

This clonotype was detected many times. The chain carries TRBV5-1 and TRBJ2-5; 7 nucleotides line up with TRBD2. Germline V gene data show CDR1 as SGHRS and CDR2 as YFSETQ. Losses at the gene ends were 3 bases for V and 2 bases for J; bases not matched to a gene: 7. There are 15 residues in the CDR3. The CDR3 bases are TGCGCCAGCAGCTACGCCGGGACTATTCAAGAGACCCAGTACTTC. Its protein is CASSYAGTIQETQYF.